This T cell receptor (beta chain) was retrieved from a study of technical replicates of blood from a few donors. Using immunoSEQ multiplex PCR, the repertoire was profiled, and TCRdb retains in-frame clones only, with some absent. The repertoire holds tens of thousands of clones, with 93% as singletons. The V gene lost 2 bases and the J gene lost 2 bases, with 10 bases spanning the gap. The CDR3 runs to 14 residues. Germline V gene sequence: CDR1 MNHEY, CDR2 SMNVEV (reference sequence). The receptor comes from a human donor in good health. The material sequenced was T cells isolated from PBMCs. This chain links TRBV27 with TRBJ2-7; possibly TRBD1 for D (6 bases). CDR3 in DNA: TGTGCCAGCAGTTTAGGACAGATGCCCTACGAGCAGTACTTC. It is translated as CASSLGQMPYEQYF.